This is a list of T cell receptor beta chains from one sample in a study of metastatic and nonmetastatic thyroid tumors. MiXCR re-clonotyped the PCR reads for TCRdb. Among approximately 31,000 clones listed, just under 30% were seen once. The source material was blood. These receptors were collected from a female donor with papillary thyroid cancer or a benign thyroid nodule (not recorded which). Some clones in this sample may be carry-over from other donors' samples. CDR3s include the opening cysteine and the closing phenylalanine or tryptophan. The order of the fields is D gene, J gene, V gene, clone size, CDR3 length, CDR3 DNA, CDR3 protein. D genes are given only for firm matches. Only some rows state a clone size, as once, few, many or a class for expanded clones.

>TRBD1|TRBJ2-1|TRBV9|many|15
TGTGCCAGCAGCGCGGACAGGAGCTCCTACAATGAGCAGTTCTTC
CASSADRSSYNEQFF
>.|TRBJ2-3|TRBV20-1|.|15
TGCAGTGCTAGAGATTGGCTGATTAGCACAGATACGCAGTATTTT
CSARDWLISTDTQYF
>TRBD1|TRBJ2-1|TRBV6-1|few|14
TGTGCCAGCAGCAGGCAGGGGGCGCGTAATGAGCAGTTCTTC
CASSRQGARNEQFF
>TRBD2|TRBJ2-1|TRBV6-2/TRBV6-3|.|14
TGTGCCAGCAGCGTCGCGGGAGGGTACAATCAGCAGTTCTTC
CASSVAGGYNQQFF
>.|TRBJ2-1|TRBV12-3/TRBV12-4|many|14
TGTGCCAGCAGCTCTAGCGTTCTCTCCAATGAGCAGTTCTTC
CASSSSVLSNEQFF
>.|TRBJ2-1|TRBV7-2|.|15
TGTGCCAGCAGCTTAGCGACGGAGCCCTACAATGAGCAGTTCTTC
CASSLATEPYNEQFF
>.|TRBJ2-1|TRBV5-1|.|14
TGCGCCAGCAGCCTTGGGACCTCGTACAATGAGCAGTTCTTC
CASSLGTSYNEQFF
>.|TRBJ2-7|TRBV2|.|14
TGTGCCGTTGGGGGCAGCGGAGGGCCCTACGAGCAGTACTTC
CAVGGSGGPYEQYF
>TRBD2|TRBJ2-1|TRBV4-2|many|16
TGTGCCAGCAGCCAAGATCGGACAGCGGGAGCGTCCGAGCAGTTCTTC
CASSQDRTAGASEQFF
>.|TRBJ2-3|TRBV7-9|many|14
TGTGCCAGCAGCTTAGGGCAAAGCACAGATACGCAGTATTTT
CASSLGQSTDTQYF
>.|TRBJ2-7|TRBV20-1|.|14
TGCAGTGCTCAGGGGACCCCCCAGTGGAACGAGCAGTACTTC
CSAQGTPQWNEQYF
>TRBD1|TRBJ1-3|TRBV28|medium-sized|16
TGTGCCAGCAGTTTAACTGGGACAGGGCTTGGAAACACCATATATTTT
CASSLTGTGLGNTIYF
>.|TRBJ1-6|TRBV20-1|.|13
TGCAGTGTTGAGGGGACACCAAATTCACCCCTCCACTTT
CSVEGTPNSPLHF
>TRBD1|TRBJ1-6|TRBV27|few|13
TGTGCCAGCAAGGGACAGGGAAATTCACCCCTCCACTTT
CASKGQGNSPLHF
>.|TRBJ2-7|TRBV27|.|15
TGTGCCAGCAGTCCATCAGGGGGGGGAACCTACGAGCAGTACTTC
CASSPSGGGTYEQYF
>TRBD2|TRBJ2-2|TRBV20-1|.|14
TGCAGTGCTAGAAGAGCGGGAGATGCCGGGGAGCTGTTTTTT
CSARRAGDAGELFF
>.|TRBJ2-5|TRBV11-3|many|16
TGTGCCAGCAGCTTGGCCCCGACAGCTGGTCAAGAGACCCAGTACTTC
CASSLAPTAGQETQYF
>.|TRBJ2-2|TRBV6-1|medium-sized|15
TGTGCCAGCAGAATCGAAGCCGGGGCAAGCGGGGAGCTGTTTTTT
CASRIEAGASGELFF
>.|TRBJ1-1|TRBV4-1|.|13
TGCGCCAGCAGCCAGGGTACAAACACTGAAGCTTTCTTT
CASSQGTNTEAFF
>.|TRBJ1-3|TRBV19|few|14
TGTGCCAGTAGTCAGAAGACCTCTGGAAACACCATATATTTT
CASSQKTSGNTIYF
>.|TRBJ2-6|TRBV5-1|once|12
TGCGCCAGCAGCTCTGGGGCCAACGTCCTGACTTTC
CASSSGANVLTF
>.|TRBJ1-2|TRBV14|.|13
TGTGCCAGCAGCTTGGGAGGAGAGTATGGCTACACCTTC
CASSLGGEYGYTF
>TRBD1|TRBJ2-5|TRBV13|many|17
TGTGCCAGCAGCCCGACGAGGACAGGGGTCAGGCGGGTGACCCAGTACTTC
CASSPTRTGVRRVTQYF
>TRBD1|TRBJ1-6|TRBV6-1|.|15
TGTGCCAGCAGTACGGACAGGGGAGGGTATTCACCCCTCCACTTT
CASSTDRGGYSPLHF
>.|TRBJ2-2|TRBV4-1|.|15
TGCGCCAGCAGCCAAGATCTGGCAAGCACCGGGGAGCTGTTTTTT
CASSQDLASTGELFF
>TRBD1|TRBJ2-2|TRBV18|.|15
TGTGCCAGCTCACCACAATCAGGGGGCACCGGGGAGCTGTTTTTT
CASSPQSGGTGELFF
>.|TRBJ1-2|TRBV28|medium-sized|15
TGTGCCAGCAGTTTATCTGGACAGAGAAACTATGGCTACACCTTC
CASSLSGQRNYGYTF
>.|TRBJ1-2|TRBV12-3/TRBV12-4|.|13
TGTGCCAGCAGTTTAGGGGGGATAGAGGGCTACACCTTC
CASSLGGIEGYTF
>.|TRBJ2-2|TRBV11-3|.|15
TGTGCCAGCAGCTTAGGGGGGGGACAGTCCCGGGAGCTGTTTTTT
CASSLGGGQSRELFF
>.|TRBJ2-6|TRBV28|.|16
TGTGCCAGCAGTCCCCTATATTTCTCTGGGGCCAACGTCCTGACTTTC
CASSPLYFSGANVLTF
>TRBD1|TRBJ2-7|TRBV6-2/TRBV6-3|many|17
TGTGCCAGCAGTTACTCGAAAGCTTCACAGGGGGGCTACGAGCAGTACTTC
CASSYSKASQGGYEQYF
>.|TRBJ1-2|TRBV28|few|17
TGTGCCAGCAGTACCAACGGGGCCTTGGGGGTTCAATATGGCTACACCTTC
CASSTNGALGVQYGYTF
>.|TRBJ1-2|TRBV20-1|.|11
TGCAGTGCTCGCCAACGGCGTGGCTACACCTTC
CSARQRRGYTF
>.|TRBJ2-1|TRBV12-3/TRBV12-4|few|16
TGTGCCAGCGCCCGTGGGGAGACTAGAACAGTTAATGAGCAGTTCTTC
CASARGETRTVNEQFF
>TRBD2|TRBJ2-5|TRBV3-1|many|16
TGTGCCAGCAGCCAAGATCCTAGCGGGAGAGGAGAGACCCAGTACTTC
CASSQDPSGRGETQYF
>.|TRBJ1-5|TRBV6-1|few|12
TGTGCCAGCAGAAAGACCCCAGGGCCCCAGCATTTT
CASRKTPGPQHF
>TRBD2|TRBJ2-7|TRBV6-4|few|15
TGTGCCAGCAGTGAGCTAGCGGGAGCGATTAGCGAGCAGTACTTC
CASSELAGAISEQYF
>TRBD2|TRBJ2-2|TRBV3-1|.|16
TGTGCCAGCAGCCAAGGTCTAGCGGGGTCCTTCGGGGAGCTGTTTTTT
CASSQGLAGSFGELFF
>TRBD2|TRBJ2-7|TRBV20-1|many|14
TGCAGTGCTAGAGGTCTAGCGGACCGCTACGAGCAGTACTTC
CSARGLADRYEQYF
>.|TRBJ2-1|TRBV20-1|.|11
TGCAGTGCTGAGGCGTACAATGAGCAGTTCTTC
CSAEAYNEQFF
>.|TRBJ2-7|TRBV7-2|.|14
TGTGCCAGCAGCCCCGTAACAGGCTCCTACGAGCAGTACTTC
CASSPVTGSYEQYF
>.|TRBJ1-2|TRBV5-5|once|14
TGTGCCAGCAGCTTACAGGACTTACACTATGGCTACACCTTC
CASSLQDLHYGYTF
>.|TRBJ1-6|TRBV20-1|many|14
TGCAGTGCTATGAGAAGCTCCTATAATTCACCCCTCCACTTT
CSAMRSSYNSPLHF
>TRBD1|TRBJ2-6|TRBV27|.|15
TGTGCCAGCACCTCAGGGGGCGCTGGGGCCAACGTCCTGACTTTC
CASTSGGAGANVLTF
>.|TRBJ2-5|TRBV6-5|.|12
TGTGCCAGCAGTTCGGGGTATGAGACCCAGTACTTC
CASSSGYETQYF
>.|TRBJ2-7|TRBV20-1|.|14
TGCAGTGCTAGCACCCAGATGGGGGTCTACGAGCAGTACTTC
CSASTQMGVYEQYF
>TRBD1|TRBJ2-1|TRBV6-1|many|15
TGTGCCAGCAGTACCGGGACAGGGGAAGACAATGAGCAGTTCTTC
CASSTGTGEDNEQFF
>.|TRBJ2-7|TRBV6-1|few|13
TGTGCCAGCACCATGGGCAGGGGAAGTGAGCAGTACTTC
CASTMGRGSEQYF
>.|TRBJ2-1|TRBV7-6|many|14
TGTGCCAGCAGCTTACCATCTGGGGGTAGTGAGCAGTTCTTC
CASSLPSGGSEQFF
>TRBD2|TRBJ2-1|TRBV7-2|.|15
TGTGCCAGCAGCTTATTCACGGGACTAGGGGGTGAGCAGTTCTTC
CASSLFTGLGGEQFF
>.|TRBJ1-2|TRBV12-3/TRBV12-4|few|13
TGTGCCAGCAGTTTTTGGGAGAGGAGTGGCTACACCTTC
CASSFWERSGYTF
>.|TRBJ2-3|TRBV6-1|few|12
TGTGCCGGAGACGGTCGCGTACATACGCAGTATTTT
CAGDGRVHTQYF
>.|TRBJ2-1|TRBV20-1|.|14
TGCAGTGCTAGAGATGGAGAGGGTTACAATGAGCAGTTCTTC
CSARDGEGYNEQFF
>.|TRBJ1-4|TRBV7-9|.|15
TGTGCCAGCAGAGCCAAGATGGGGGCAGGAGAAAAACTGTTTTTT
CASRAKMGAGEKLFF
>.|TRBJ2-1|TRBV11-2|.|13
TGTGCCAGCAGCTTAGGGGGCGAGTTTGAGCAGTTCTTC
CASSLGGEFEQFF
>.|TRBJ2-7|TRBV6-5|few|14
TGTGCCAGCAGTTTTAGCGGTGGAACCTACGAGCAGTACTTC
CASSFSGGTYEQYF